This T cell receptor beta chain is from a study of T cell repertoires in cytomegalovirus infection. For the study at large: Indications came from public TCR beta signatures; they pointed to CMV infection and to a matching HLA type. Regarding the study as a whole: In two of eight donors, the top clonotype was HLA-C-restricted CMV-specific. Cumulative public TCR beta family frequency identified CMV carriers with the relevant HLA.

TCRdb re-called the reads with MiXCR, one entry per CDR3 protein. In the table there are about 320,000 distinct CDR3 sequences, 9% to 9.5% of which are singletons. J gave up 0 bases and V 5 bases, and 11 bases lay outside the gene matches. Germline-derived CDR1 and CDR2 are SGHTA and FQGNSA. The CDR3 totals 18 residues. This clonotype was observed at least ten times. Its antigen is still unknown. The receptor's source is a human donor in good health (CMV status not recorded). Some clones in this sample may be carry-over from other donors' samples. The specimen was PBMCs. V gene TRBV7-2 combines with J gene TRBJ1-5, with TRBD1 matching 9 bases. The CDR3 loop is CASSLRTGTGNSNQPQHF. DNA for the CDR3: TGTGCCAGCAGCCTTAGGACCGGGACAGGGAATAGCAATCAGCCCCAGCATTTT.